The 24 T cell receptor beta chains below were found in one sample sequenced in a study of early T cells in non-severe SARS-CoV-2 infection. Each CDR3 protein is one row after TCRdb ran MiXCR on the 5' RACE reads. The profile shows about 110,000 distinct CDR3 sequences, more than 9.5% of them singletons. Input material: whole blood. These receptors came from an adult who was a healthcare worker with PCR-confirmed SARS-CoV-2 infection or an uninfected control (not recorded which).

This clonotype has a count of ten or more. J is TRBJ2-5 and V is TRBV3-1; 9 bases match TRBD2. V lost 7 bases to trimming and J lost 5 bases; unmatched junction nucleotides: 11. Germline V lookup: CDR1 LGHDT, CDR2 YNNKEL (reference sequence). CDR3 length equals 15 residues. This CDR3 reads CASTSSGSLGETQYF. The CDR3 region has the DNA TGTGCCAGCACGAGTAGCGGGAGTCTTGGGGAGACCCAGTACTTC.

This clonotype was found many times. The genes are TRBV7-2 and TRBJ1-2, with a weak D call TRBD1 (6 bases). The germline V gene has CDR1 SGHTA and CDR2 FQGNSA. This CDR3 comprises 13 residues. Deletions cut 5 bases from V and 8 bases from J, with 15 bases between. Written as DNA, the CDR3 is TGTGCCAGCAGCATCTCACAGGGAGGCGGCTACACCTTC. It specifies CASSISQGGGYTF. The full variable domain, in which reference TRBV7-2 and TRBJ1-2 provide the parts outside the CDR3, is GAGVSQSPSNKVTEKGKDVELRCDPISGHTALYWYRQSLGQGLEFLIYFQGNSAPDKSGLPSDRFSAERTGGSVSTLTIQRTQQEDSAVYLCASSISQGGGYTFGSGTRLTVV.

The V and J genes are TRBV19 and TRBJ2-6, with 9 bases matching TRBD2. Germline loops: CDR1 LNHDA, CDR2 SQIVND (reference sequence). The CDR3 is made up of 18 amino acids. The junction had 10 bases not matched to a gene; V was cut back by 5 bases and J by 2 bases. As DNA, the CDR3 is TGTGCCAGTAGTCCTGGGGCTAGCGGGAATGCTGGGGCCAACGTCCTGACTTTC. Amino acid sequence: CASSPGASGNAGANVLTF.

In its sample, this clonotype was seen many times. The chain uses TRBV5-1 and TRBJ2-3; TRBD2 agrees at 7 bases. The J segment lost 5 bases and the V segment lost 2 bases, leaving 14 bases of the junction unmatched. The CDR3 covers 17 residues. Germline V CDR1 and CDR2: SGHRS, YFSETQ. As DNA, the CDR3 is TGCGCCAGCAGCTTTGTATCAGGTGGGAGGGCCGTAGATACGCAGTATTTT. Translating gives CASSFVSGGRAVDTQYF.

This clonotype appeared many times. This chain links TRBV6-5 with TRBJ2-7; the match to TRBD2 covers 12 bases. The germline gives CDR1 MNHEY, CDR2 SVGAGI. CDR3 length: 19 amino acids. V lost 0 bases and J lost 3; bases outside the gene matches: 12. The CDR3 DNA is TGTGCCAGCAGTTACTCGACCCCGGCCGGGACTAGCGGGTACTACGAGCAGTACTTC. Translation gives CASSYSTPAGTSGYYEQYF.

At least ten counts were recorded for this clonotype. The chain joins TRBV6-2 or TRBV6-3 to TRBJ2-5; 7 bases map to TRBD2. Germline V gives CDR1 MNHEY, CDR2 SVGEGT. CDR3 length equals 15 residues. V lost 6 bases and J lost 4; bases outside the gene matches: 11. CDR3 amino acids: CASSHPWREIETQYF. As DNA, the CDR3 is TGTGCCAGCAGCCACCCTTGGCGGGAGATAGAGACCCAGTACTTC.

The chain combines TRBV7-2 with TRBJ1-4; D not resolved. Trimming removed 2 bases from V and 6 bases from J, with 16 bases in between. Germline loops: CDR1 SGHTA, CDR2 FQGNSA. The CDR3 covers 16 residues. CDR3 in amino acids: CASSLRHQPRDEKLFF. The CDR3 coding sequence is TGTGCCAGCAGCTTAAGGCACCAGCCCCGTGATGAAAAACTGTTTTTT. Supplemented by reference TRBV7-2 and TRBJ1-4, the full variable domain reads GAGVSQSPSNKVTEKGKDVELRCDPISGHTALYWYRQSLGQGLEFLIYFQGNSAPDKSGLPSDRFSAERTGGSVSTLTIQRTQQEDSAVYLCASSLRHQPRDEKLFFGSGTQLSVL.

V gene TRBV6-5 combines with J gene TRBJ2-7; tentatively, D is TRBD2 (6 bases). The CDR3 sequence is 15 residues long. V lost 6 bases and J lost 3, with 18 bases in between. CDR1 MNHEY and CDR2 SVGAGI come from the germline V gene. The CDR3: CASSNVEGEVYEQYF. CDR3 bases: TGTGCCAGCAGCAACGTGGAGGGAGAAGTCTACGAGCAGTACTTC.

This clonotype was detected many times. For the CDR3, the DNA is TGTGCCAGCAGTTCTATTTTTAGGACAGGGGTTTCAGAACTGTTTTTT. Translation: CASSSIFRTGVSELFF. The chain is built from TRBV27 and TRBJ1-4; 9 nucleotides agree with TRBD1. Per germline, CDR1 MNHEY and CDR2 SMNVEV (reference sequence). Trimming removed 4 bases from V and 12 bases from J; junction bases left unmatched: 15. The CDR3 extends over 16 amino acids. Filled out from reference TRBV27 and TRBJ1-4, the complete variable domain reads EAQVTQNPRYLITVTGKKLTVTCSQNMNHEYMSWYRQDPGLGLRQIYYSMNVEVTDKGDVPEGYKVSRKEKRNFPLILESPSPNQTSLYFCASSSIFRTGVSELFFGSGTQLSVL.

This clonotype was detected many times. This CDR3 is CASSEDYRGRDYIRTGELFF. CDR3 nucleotide sequence: TGTGCCAGCAGTGAAGACTACAGGGGGCGCGACTATATTCGCACCGGGGAGCTGTTTTTT. This sequence joins TRBV6-5 and TRBJ2-2, with TRBD1 identical over 9 bases. This CDR3 comprises 20 residues. CDR1 is MNHEY, CDR2 SVGAGI, per germline. Trimming took 5 bases from V and 4 from J; bases not matched to a gene: 20.

In the case of this clonotype: One base away lies a much larger clone, so this may be a sequencing read error. The V and J genes are TRBV19 and TRBJ2-7; 9 bases agree with TRBD1. The length of the CDR3 is 14 residues. Germline V gene lookup returns CDR1 LNHDA and CDR2 SQIVND (reference sequence). Unmatched junction bases numbered 7, after V lost 7 bases and J lost 3 bases. The DNA of the CDR3 is TGTGCCAGTATTAGGAAGACAGGGGGCTACGAGCAGTACTTC. Residues: CASIRKTGGYEQYF.

The rearrangement links TRBV6-4 to TRBJ2-7; D unclear. This CDR3 spans 14 amino acids. Germline V gene sequence: CDR1 MRHNA, CDR2 SNTAGT. Trimming removed 7 bases at V and 2 bases at J, with 15 bases between. CDR3 coding DNA: TGTGCCAGCAAGAGGACCGTCGGAACCTACGAGCAGTACTTC. This translates into CASKRTVGTYEQYF.

The J gene is TRBJ2-4, the V gene TRBV12-3 or TRBV12-4, with D maybe TRBD1 (5 bases). V lost 7 bases, J lost 7 bases, and 17 bases lay in between. The CDR3 runs 14 residues. This CDR3 reads CASTPPGSRNIQYF. The CDR3 DNA sequence: TGTGCCAGCACCCCTCCAGGGTCTCGGAACATTCAGTACTTC.

This clonotype was counted many times. The chain carries TRBV3-1 and TRBJ2-1; TRBD1 or TRBD2 may be the D gene (5 bases each). Trimming pared 1 base from V and 5 bases from J, leaving 12 bases between. In germline, CDR1 is LGHDT, CDR2 YNNKEL (reference sequence). The CDR3 has 15 residues. The CDR3 DNA follows: TGTGCCAGCAGCCAAGGACAGCGGCCGGACAATGAGCAGTTCTTC. Its translation is CASSQGQRPDNEQFF.

The rearrangement uses TRBV2 and TRBJ2-6, with TRBD2 matching over 7 bases. The germline CDR1 and CDR2 sequences are SNHLY and FYNNEI. V gave up 7 bases and J gave up 2 bases; unmatched junction bases: 8. This CDR3 contains 16 residues. Written as DNA, the CDR3 is TGTGCCAGCATCTTCGGCGGGGGAACTGGGGCCAACGTCCTGACTTTC. The encoded protein is CASIFGGGTGANVLTF.

This clonotype was picked up a small number of times. The V and J genes are TRBV11-1 and TRBJ2-7; D not certain. The length of the CDR3 is 13 residues. The germline CDR1 and CDR2 sequences are SGHAT and FQDESV (reference sequence). The V end was cut by 2 bases, the J end by 1 base, with 6 bases between. This CDR3 is CASSLRHSYEQYF. The CDR3 nucleotides read TGTGCCAGCAGCTTACGACATTCCTACGAGCAGTACTTC.

In its sample, this clonotype was seen a few times. The chain joins TRBV7-2 to TRBJ2-3; tentatively, D is TRBD1 or TRBD2 (5 bases each). V lost 1 base and J lost 5, with 16 bases in between. The germline CDR1 and CDR2 sequences are SGHTA and FQGNSA. The CDR3 has 16 residues. CDR3 loop: CASSLGGGSALDTQYF. The CDR3 DNA sequence: TGTGCCAGCAGCTTAGGGGGCGGGTCGGCTTTAGATACGCAGTATTTT.

A few counts support this clonotype. The chain uses TRBV12-3 or TRBV12-4 and TRBJ1-1; D remains unclear. This CDR3 has 12 residues. V gave up 8 bases and J gave up 4 bases, with 11 bases separating them. This CDR3 reads CASRLGVTEAFF. Here the CDR3 DNA reads TGTGCCAGCCGATTAGGCGTCACTGAAGCTTTCTTT.

In nucleotides, the CDR3 is TGTGCCAGCAGCCAGTACCTAGCGGTGACCTACAATGAGCAGTTCTTC. Translated: CASSQYLAVTYNEQFF. The chain links TRBV14 to TRBJ2-1; 7 bases are shared with TRBD2. V trimming: 3 bases; J trimming: 2 bases; junction bases outside the gene matches: 7. CDR1 SGHDN and CDR2 FVKESK come from the germline V gene. The CDR3 extends over 16 amino acids.

This clonotype was found many times. This chain joins TRBV6-1 and TRBJ1-5, with D perhaps matching TRBD1 (6 bases). This CDR3 has 15 amino acids. V was cut by 7 bases and J by 4 bases, with 17 bases left in between. Germline V lookup: CDR1 MNHNS, CDR2 SASEGT. The CDR3 reads CASIPRQGWNQPQHF. DNA for the CDR3: TGTGCCAGCATCCCTCGGCAGGGGTGGAATCAGCCCCAGCATTTT.

This clonotype has only a few counts. The chain carries TRBV6-2 or TRBV6-3 and TRBJ2-2; D uncertain. V was clipped by 1 base and J by 3 bases, with 6 bases between them. This CDR3 is built from 14 residues. Germline CDR1 is MNHEY and CDR2 is SVGEGT. The CDR3 reads CASSYWSDTGELFF. CDR3 bases: TGTGCCAGCAGTTACTGGTCCGACACCGGGGAGCTGTTTTTT.

This clonotype was seen a few times. The chain is built from TRBV11-2 and TRBJ2-7; D not certain. The CDR3 runs 13 residues. V lost 2 bases and J lost 3, with 8 bases in between. The germline V gene has CDR1 SGHAT and CDR2 FQNNGV. In DNA, the CDR3 is TGTGCCAGCAGCTTAATTGATATCTACGAGCAGTACTTC. Its translation: CASSLIDIYEQYF.

This clonotype was counted ten times or more. V and J are TRBV27 and TRBJ2-2; TRBD2 agrees at 7 bases. The CDR3 loop spans 16 amino acids. V trimming: 5 bases; J trimming: 2 bases; junction bases outside the gene matches: 8. Per germline, CDR1 MNHEY and CDR2 SMNVEV (reference sequence). The CDR3 DNA sequence: TGTGCCAGCAGTCCCCCCGAGCGGGGAAACACCGGGGAGCTGTTTTTT. Translation: CASSPPERGNTGELFF.

V gene TRBV20-1 combines with J gene TRBJ1-1, with D possibly matching TRBD1 (6 bases). This CDR3 contains 15 residues. Germline CDR1 and CDR2: DFQATT and SNEGSKA (reference sequence). V was shortened by 3 bases and J by 4 bases, with 18 bases between the two germline ends. CDR3 coding DNA: TGCAGTGCTAGTCAATCGTGGGGGGCGCGCACTGAAGCTTTCTTT. This sequence encodes CSASQSWGARTEAFF.